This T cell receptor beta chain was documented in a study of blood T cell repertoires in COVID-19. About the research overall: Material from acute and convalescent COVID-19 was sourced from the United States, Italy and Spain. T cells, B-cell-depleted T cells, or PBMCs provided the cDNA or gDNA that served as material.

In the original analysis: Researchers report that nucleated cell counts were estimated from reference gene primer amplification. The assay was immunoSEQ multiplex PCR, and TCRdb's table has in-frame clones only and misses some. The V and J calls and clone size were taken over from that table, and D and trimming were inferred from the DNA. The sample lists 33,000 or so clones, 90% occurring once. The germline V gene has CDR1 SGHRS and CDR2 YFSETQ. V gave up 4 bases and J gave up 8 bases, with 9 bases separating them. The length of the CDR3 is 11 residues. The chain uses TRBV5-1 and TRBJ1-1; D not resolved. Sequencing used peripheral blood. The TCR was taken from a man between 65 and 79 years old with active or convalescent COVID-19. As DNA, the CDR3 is TGCGCCAGCAGCGGTCCTAGAGAAGCTTTCTTT. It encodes CASSGPREAFF.